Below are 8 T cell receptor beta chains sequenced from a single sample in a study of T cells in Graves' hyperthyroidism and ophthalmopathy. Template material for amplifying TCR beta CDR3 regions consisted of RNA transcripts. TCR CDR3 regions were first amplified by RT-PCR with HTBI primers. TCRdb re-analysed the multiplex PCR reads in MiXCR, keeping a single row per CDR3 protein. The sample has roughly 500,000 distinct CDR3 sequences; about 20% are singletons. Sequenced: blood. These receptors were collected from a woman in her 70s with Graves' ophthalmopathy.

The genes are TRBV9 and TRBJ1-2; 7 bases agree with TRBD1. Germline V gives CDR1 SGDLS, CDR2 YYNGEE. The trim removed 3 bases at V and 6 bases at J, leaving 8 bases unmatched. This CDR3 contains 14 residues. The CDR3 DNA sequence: TGTGCCAGCAGCGAAACGACAGGGTACGATGGCTACACCTTC. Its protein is CASSETTGYDGYTF.

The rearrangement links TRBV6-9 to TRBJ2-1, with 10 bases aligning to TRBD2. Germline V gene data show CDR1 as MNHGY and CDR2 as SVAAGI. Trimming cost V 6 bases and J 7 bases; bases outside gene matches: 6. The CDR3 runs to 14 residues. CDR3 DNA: TGTGCCAGCAGACTAACTAGCGGGATGAATGAGCAGTTCTTC. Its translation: CASRLTSGMNEQFF.

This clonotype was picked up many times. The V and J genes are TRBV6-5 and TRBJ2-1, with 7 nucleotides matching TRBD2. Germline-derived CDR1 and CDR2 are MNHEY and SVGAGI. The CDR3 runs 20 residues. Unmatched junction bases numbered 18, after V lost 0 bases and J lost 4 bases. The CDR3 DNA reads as TGTGCCAGCAGTTACTCGACCGGTATGGCGGGAGTATCGTTGTACAATGAGCAGTTCTTC. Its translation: CASSYSTGMAGVSLYNEQFF.

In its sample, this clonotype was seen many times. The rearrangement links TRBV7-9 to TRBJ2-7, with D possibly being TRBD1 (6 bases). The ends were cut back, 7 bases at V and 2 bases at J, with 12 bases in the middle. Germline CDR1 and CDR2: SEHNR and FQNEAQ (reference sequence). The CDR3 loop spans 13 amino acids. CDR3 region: CASIRTDTYEQYF. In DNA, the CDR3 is TGTGCCAGCATAAGGACAGACACCTACGAGCAGTACTTC.

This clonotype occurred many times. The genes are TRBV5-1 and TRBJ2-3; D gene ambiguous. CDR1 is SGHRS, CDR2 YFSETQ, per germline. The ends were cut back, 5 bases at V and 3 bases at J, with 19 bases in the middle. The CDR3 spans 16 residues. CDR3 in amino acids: CASRNRGGVSTDTQYF. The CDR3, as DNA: TGCGCCAGCAGAAACCGAGGCGGTGTTAGTACAGATACGCAGTATTTT.

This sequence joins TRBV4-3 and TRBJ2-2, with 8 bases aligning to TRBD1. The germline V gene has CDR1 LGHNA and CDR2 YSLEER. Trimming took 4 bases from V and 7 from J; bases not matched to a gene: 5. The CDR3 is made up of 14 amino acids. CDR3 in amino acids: CASSLGTGIGELFF. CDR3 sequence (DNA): TGCGCCAGCAGCCTCGGGACAGGAATCGGGGAGCTGTTTTTT.

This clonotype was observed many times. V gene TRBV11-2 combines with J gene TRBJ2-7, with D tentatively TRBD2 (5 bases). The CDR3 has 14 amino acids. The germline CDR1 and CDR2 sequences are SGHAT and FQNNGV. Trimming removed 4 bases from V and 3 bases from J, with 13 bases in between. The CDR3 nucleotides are TGTGCCAGCAGCTCTAAGTTCGGGATCTACGAGCAGTACTTC. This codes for CASSSKFGIYEQYF.

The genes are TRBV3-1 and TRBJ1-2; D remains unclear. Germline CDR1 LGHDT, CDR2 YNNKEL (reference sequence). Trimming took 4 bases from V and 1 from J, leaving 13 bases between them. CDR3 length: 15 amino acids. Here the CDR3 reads CASSLGPLGNYGYTF. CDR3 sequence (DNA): TGTGCCAGCAGCCTCGGCCCCCTTGGTAACTATGGCTACACCTTC. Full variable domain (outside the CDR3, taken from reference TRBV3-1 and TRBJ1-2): DTAVSQTPKYLVTQMGNDKSIKCEQNLGHDTMYWYKQDSKKFLKIMFSYNNKELIINETVPNRFSPKSPDKAHLNLHINSLELGDSAVYFCASSLGPLGNYGYTFGSGTRLTVV.